Listed below are T cell receptor beta chains from one sample, sequenced in a study of cytomegalovirus exposure and HLA in healthy donors. Repertoires were generated with immunoSEQ multiplex PCR, while TCRdb's copy carries only in-frame clones and drops some. The sample shows about 250,000 clones, roughly 84% of them seen only once. Sequencing was carried out using PBMCs. Every receptor here comes from a man aged 18 to 35 in good health and CMV-seropositive. Each CDR3 is given with its conserved first and last residue. The D gene is left open where the match is weak. Clone size is shown for a subset of rows, as once, few, many or a class of expanded clone.

v_call,clone_size,j_call,d_call,cdr3_nt,cdr3_aa
TRBV29-1,-,TRBJ1-3,-,TGCAGCGTGAGATACAGGTCCTTCTCTGGAAACACCATATATTTT,CSVRYRSFSGNTIYF
TRBV19,-,TRBJ2-7,-,TGTGCCAGTAGCATCGGACAGTCGTCCTACGAGCAGTACTTC,CASSIGQSSYEQYF
TRBV7-9,-,TRBJ1-1,TRBD1,TGTGCCAGCAGCTTACCGGACAGGGGCGGTGAAGCTTTCTTT,CASSLPDRGGEAFF
TRBV7-2,-,TRBJ2-2,-,TGTGCCAGCAGCTTAGGGCAGGGGAGGGGCGGGGAGCTGTTTTTT,CASSLGQGRGGELFF
TRBV28,-,TRBJ1-5,-,TGTGCCAGTTGGGCGGGCGGGTGGAGCAATCAGCCCCAGCATTTT,CASWAGGWSNQPQHF
TRBV15,-,TRBJ1-1,-,TGTGCCACCAGCAGGGAGGGCGGCCCGAACACTGAAGCTTTCTTT,CATSREGGPNTEAFF
TRBV5-1,-,TRBJ2-7,TRBD1,TGCGCCAGCAGTAACCAGGACAGGGGCGACGAGCAGTACTTC,CASSNQDRGDEQYF
TRBV5-6,once,TRBJ1-1,-,TGTGCCAGCAGCTTGGTGCGTAGGGGGTTAACTGAAGCTTTCTTT,CASSLVRRGLTEAFF
TRBV10-1,few,TRBJ2-7,-,TGCGCCAGCAAAGGCGGGAAGGTCGGTGACGAGCAGTACTTC,CASKGGKVGDEQYF
TRBV6-1,-,TRBJ2-1,-,TGTGCCAGCAGTCAGTCGAATGGGCCAATCTTTGAGCAGTTCTTC,CASSQSNGPIFEQFF
TRBV29-1,-,TRBJ1-5,-,TGCAGCGTCGATACGCGATCGGAAAATCAGCCCCAGCATTTT,CSVDTRSENQPQHF
TRBV2,-,TRBJ1-5,-,TGTGCCAGCAGGAGGGGGGGTCAGCCCCAGCATTTT,CASRRGGQPQHF
TRBV28,-,TRBJ1-1,-,TGTGCCAGCCGCGGTGGGGTCCCTGAAGCTTTCTTT,CASRGGVPEAFF
TRBV5-1,-,TRBJ1-1,-,TGCGCCAGCAGCCTCCGGACGGCGAACACTGAAGCTTTCTTT,CASSLRTANTEAFF
TRBV28,once,TRBJ2-3,-,TGTGCCAGCAGTCTGGGTAGAGATACGCAGTATTTT,CASSLGRDTQYF
TRBV9,-,TRBJ2-2,TRBD2,TGTGCCAGCAGCCTAAGCGGGAGACAAACCGGGGAGCTGTTTTTT,CASSLSGRQTGELFF
TRBV30,-,TRBJ1-2,-,TGTGCCTGGACAGAGAGGGTTGATTCCTATGGCTACACCTTC,CAWTERVDSYGYTF
TRBV2,-,TRBJ2-5,TRBD2,TGTGCCAGCAGGGGGACTAGCGGGAGTCCAGAGACCCAGTACTTC,CASRGTSGSPETQYF
TRBV9,-,TRBJ2-2,-,TGTGCCAGCAGCACCATCGGGGGTACCGGGGAGCTGTTTTTT,CASSTIGGTGELFF
TRBV7-8,-,TRBJ2-5,TRBD1,TGTGCCAGCAGCTTTAGCAACAGGGGGTCCCAAGAGACCCAGTACTTC,CASSFSNRGSQETQYF
TRBV7-2,-,TRBJ2-7,-,TGTGCCAGCAGCTTCGAGGGCTACGAGCAGTACTTC,CASSFEGYEQYF
TRBV10-3,-,TRBJ2-3,-,TGTGCCATCAGTGAAAGCGTCCCTAGCACAGATACGCAGTATTTT,CAISESVPSTDTQYF
TRBV18,-,TRBJ1-1,-,TGTGCCAGCTCACCGGCAGGGACCCAAGGAGGGGCTTTCTTT,CASSPAGTQGGAFF
TRBV9,-,TRBJ2-7,-,TGTGCCAGCAGCGTCGCCTGGGGAGATGGGCAGTACTTC,CASSVAWGDGQYF
TRBV19,-,TRBJ1-2,-,TGTGCCAGTAGATATTCAGGGAACTCCAACTATGGCTACACCTTC,CASRYSGNSNYGYTF
TRBV2,-,TRBJ2-1,TRBD2,TGTGCCAGCAGTCTGACTAGCGGGAGTGGATCCTACAATGAGCAGTTCTTC,CASSLTSGSGSYNEQFF
TRBV29-1,-,TRBJ2-7,-,TGCAGCGCCACGGTAGGGGGTGGGTCCTACGAGCAGTACTTC,CSATVGGGSYEQYF
TRBV27,-,TRBJ2-1,-,TGTGCCAGCAGTTTCCGCTCGGACTACAATGAGCAGTTCTTC,CASSFRSDYNEQFF
TRBV19,few,TRBJ2-7,-,TGTGCCAGTAGTGCCTCATTTGGACAGTCCTACGAGCAGTACTTC,CASSASFGQSYEQYF
TRBV5-1,-,TRBJ1-1,TRBD1,TGCGCCAGCAGCCTGACAGGGGGGTTTGAAGCTTTCTTT,CASSLTGGFEAFF
TRBV2,-,TRBJ2-3,-,TGTGCCACCAGCGGACGGGCGGGTGGCACAGATACGCAGTATTTT,CATSGRAGGTDTQYF
TRBV11-2,-,TRBJ1-2,-,TGTGCCAGCAGCGAAGGGGGGGCCATGCCTTGGGGCTACACCTTC,CASSEGGAMPWGYTF
TRBV6-6,-,TRBJ2-7,TRBD2,TGTGCCAGCAGTCGGACTAGCGGGTTCGGCGAGCAGTACTTC,CASSRTSGFGEQYF
TRBV19,-,TRBJ2-1,TRBD2,TGTGCCAGTAGTATGCCGACTAGCGGGCTCTACAATGAGCAGTTCTTC,CASSMPTSGLYNEQFF
TRBV28,few,TRBJ2-7,-,TGTGCCAGCAGTTTAAGCAGGAGCTCCTACGAGCAGTACTTC,CASSLSRSSYEQYF
TRBV6-5,-,TRBJ1-3,TRBD1,TGTGCCAGCACGGGACAGGCGAACTCTGGAAACACCATATATTTT,CASTGQANSGNTIYF
TRBV4-2,-,TRBJ2-3,-,TGTGCCAGCAGCCCCTGGGGCGGGTTAACAGATACGCAGTATTTT,CASSPWGGLTDTQYF
TRBV5-1,few,TRBJ1-5,-,TGCGCCAGCAGCTTGGTAGGGGGCAATCAGCCCCAGCATTTT,CASSLVGGNQPQHF
TRBV7-9,-,TRBJ1-2,-,TGTGCCAGCAGCTTCCAGGACAGCTATGGCTACACCTTC,CASSFQDSYGYTF
TRBV2,few,TRBJ1-5,-,TGTGCCAGCAGTGGGGGGCTAGGCAATCAGCCCCAGCATTTT,CASSGGLGNQPQHF
TRBV30,-,TRBJ2-6,-,TGTGCCTGGAGTAAGACCTCTGGGGCCAACGTCCTGACTTTC,CAWSKTSGANVLTF
TRBV5-1,-,TRBJ2-6,-,TGCGCCAGCAGCTTGGAGGCGTTAAGTGGGGCCAACGTCCTGACTTTC,CASSLEALSGANVLTF
TRBV9,few,TRBJ1-2,-,TGTGCCAGCAGCGTAGACATAATACAGCGGCAGGGGTTAGGTGGCTACACCTTC,CASSVDIIQRQGLGGYTF
TRBV29-1,-,TRBJ2-5,-,TGCAGCACCTACCGGGGACAAGAGACCCAGTACTTC,CSTYRGQETQYF
TRBV6-1,few,TRBJ1-5,-,TGTGCCAGCAGTGAAAGTCCGGGGGCATACAGCAATCAGCCCCAGCATTTT,CASSESPGAYSNQPQHF
TRBV5-6,once,TRBJ1-2,-,TGTGCCAGCAGCTTGGGGGGGAACCTCTATGGCTACACCTTC,CASSLGGNLYGYTF
TRBV2,-,TRBJ1-1,-,TGTGCCAGCACACGGCAGGGTAACACTGAAGCTTTCTTT,CASTRQGNTEAFF